A selection of T cell receptor beta chains follows, all from one sample in a study of T-cell memory formation after mild COVID-19. Using its own MiXCR run on the 5' RACE reads, TCRdb lists one record per CDR3 protein. Of 250,000 to 300,000 distinct CDR3 sequences detected, roughly 16% appear once; the ten largest clones hold around a fifth. Sample: PBMCs or a T cell subset sorted from them (not recorded which). These receptors all stem from a man aged 18 to 35 who had mild COVID-19 (a few samples of this study predate the infection). Cell type and time point are not known. The conserved cysteine and the conserved F or W are not part of the CDR3 here.

V,J,CDR3
TRBV9,TRBJ2-2,ASSVGIWTNTGELF
TRBV3-1,TRBJ2-2,ASSPRDSRLSTGELF
TRBV7-2,TRBJ1-1,ASSWGAGRSNTEAF
TRBV7-9,TRBJ1-1,ASSLNRVEAF
TRBV4-1,TRBJ2-3,ASSQEFTSGGTDTQY
TRBV29-1,TRBJ2-3,SVNPRLAGRTDTQY
TRBV9,TRBJ1-6,ASSPRDSASSYNSPLH
TRBV10-3,TRBJ2-3,AISGSGGGTDTQY
TRBV10-3,TRBJ2-3,AISESGQGNTDTQY
TRBV12-3/TRBV12-4,TRBJ2-1,ASSEHGLAGGGEQF
TRBV6-6,TRBJ2-2,ASGQGLAGNTGELF
TRBV18,TRBJ2-3,ASSPPGQSSGDTQY
TRBV7-3,TRBJ2-7,ASSLLAGAYEQY
TRBV15,TRBJ2-3,ATSRGTGRIADTQY
TRBV2,TRBJ2-2,AIEISGQNTGELF
TRBV7-2,TRBJ1-4,ASSFRQGGEKLF
TRBV5-4,TRBJ2-5,ASSPRQGRSGETQY
TRBV29-1,TRBJ2-6,SVDGRDRSSGANVLT
TRBV7-2,TRBJ1-5,ASSSQGDSNQPQH
TRBV20-1,TRBJ2-3,SASGGAVSDTQY
TRBV19,TRBJ2-3,ASNPGQGTDTQY
TRBV5-5,TRBJ1-2,ASSTQPTPGGYT
TRBV7-9,TRBJ2-2,ASSIRGHSTGELF
TRBV21-1,TRBJ2-7,ASSATRDTYEQY
TRBV21-1,TRBJ2-1,ASSTGTGQHGHVGEQF
TRBV5-1,TRBJ2-2,ASSGGQGSGGELF
TRBV7-2,TRBJ1-5,ASSPEGTVNQPQH
TRBV6-5,TRBJ2-1,ASGIDRAVNEQF
TRBV5-1,TRBJ1-2,ASSLGRPLGTNYGYT
TRBV5-1,TRBJ1-6,ASKQDGTGGFSPLH
TRBV10-1,TRBJ2-1,ASSESGRVVDEQF
TRBV29-1,TRBJ2-5,SVQTSGQLKETQY
TRBV7-9,TRBJ1-2,ASSLPTFPLLLGYT
TRBV6-5,TRBJ2-5,ASSTTGGPETQY
TRBV4-1,TRBJ1-1,ASSQGGSEAF
TRBV7-8,TRBJ2-3,ASSLGAGGSDTQY
TRBV6-5,TRBJ2-1,ASSQRPGHFYNEQF
TRBV29-1,TRBJ1-5,SVSTDTDQPQH
TRBV7-9,TRBJ2-5,ASSFPQTQETQY
TRBV7-3,TRBJ1-1,ASSSGVSTEAF
TRBV5-1,TRBJ2-3,ASSQDRARTDTQY
TRBV6-2/TRBV6-3,TRBJ1-5,ASSPPGQGNQPQH
TRBV29-1,TRBJ1-2,SVDTARGDYGYT
TRBV4-2,TRBJ2-1,ASSQTAPGLAYNEQF